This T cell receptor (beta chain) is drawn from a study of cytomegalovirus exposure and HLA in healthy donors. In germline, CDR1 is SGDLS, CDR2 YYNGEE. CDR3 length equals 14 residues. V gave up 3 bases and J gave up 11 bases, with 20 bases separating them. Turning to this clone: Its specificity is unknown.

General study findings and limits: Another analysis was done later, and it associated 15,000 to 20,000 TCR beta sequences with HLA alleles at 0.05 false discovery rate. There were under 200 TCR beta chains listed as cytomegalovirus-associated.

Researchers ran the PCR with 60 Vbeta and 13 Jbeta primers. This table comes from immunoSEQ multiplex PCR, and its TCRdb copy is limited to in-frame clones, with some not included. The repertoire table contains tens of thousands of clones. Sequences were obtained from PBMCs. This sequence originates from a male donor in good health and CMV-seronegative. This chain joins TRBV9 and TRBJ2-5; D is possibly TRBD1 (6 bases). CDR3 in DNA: TGTGCCAGCAGCGCGCGGACAGCCCCCTATGAGCAGTACTTC. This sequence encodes CASSARTAPYEQYF.